One sample yielded the 27 T cell receptor beta chains listed below, sequenced in a study of T cells after yellow fever vaccination. TCRdb fed the 5' RACE reads into MiXCR, producing one record per CDR3 protein. In the table there are hundreds of thousands of distinct CDR3 sequences, less than 20% of which are singletons. Sequencing used PBMCs, obtained less than 6 days after the first yellow fever vaccination. All receptors come from a young man who received the YFV17D yellow fever vaccine.

This chain uses TRBV6-2 or TRBV6-3 with TRBJ2-7; D possibly corresponds to TRBD1 (6 bases). Germline values: CDR1 MNHEY, CDR2 SVGEGT. The CDR3 length is 14 residues. Trimming shortened V by 0 bases and J by 5 bases, and 11 bases separated the two germline ends. The CDR3 spells CASSYSPRGNEQYV. CDR3 bases: TGTGCCAGCAGTTACTCCCCCAGGGGCAACGAGCAGTACGTC.

This clonotype was picked up one time. This chain joins TRBV12-5 and TRBJ2-5; 11 positions agree with TRBD2. CDR3 length: 16 amino acids. J gave up 4 bases and V 4 bases, and 8 bases lay outside the gene matches. In germline, CDR1 is LGHNT, CDR2 FRNRAP. The CDR3 sequence is CASGSGSGGGRETQYF. The CDR3 DNA is TGTGCTAGTGGTTCGGGTAGCGGGGGGGGTCGAGAGACCCAGTACTTC.

At least ten counts were recorded for this clonotype. The chain has TRBV12-3 or TRBV12-4 and TRBJ1-5, with a possible D match to TRBD1 (5 bases). The CDR3 consists of 15 residues. Trimming cost V 6 bases and J 0 bases, with 12 bases left between them. The CDR3 DNA reads TGTGCCAGCAGACCGAGGGGAGATAGCAATCAGCCCCAGCATTTT. It translates to CASRPRGDSNQPQHF.

This chain joins TRBV7-2 and TRBJ2-3; the match to TRBD1 covers 9 bases. The CDR3 contains 16 residues. The germline CDR1 and CDR2 sequences are SGHTA and FQGNSA. V gave up 3 bases and J gave up 2 bases; unmatched junction bases: 6. The DNA of the CDR3 is TGTGCCAGCAGCTTCGGCGACAGGGGGGACACAGATACGCAGTATTTT. Translated, it gives CASSFGDRGDTDTQYF.

This clonotype was observed many times. V usage is TRBV7-9 and J usage is TRBJ1-1; the D is unclear. CDR1 SEHNR and CDR2 FQNEAQ come from the germline V gene (reference sequence). The CDR3 runs 14 residues. Trimming shortened V by 3 bases and J by 0 bases, and 8 bases separated the two germline ends. CDR3 coding DNA: TGTGCCAGCAGCTTCCAGACTGTGAACACTGAAGCTTTCTTT. Amino acids: CASSFQTVNTEAFF.

This clonotype was detected only a few times. The gene calls are TRBV11-2 and TRBJ2-1; 10 bases agree with TRBD2. V was clipped by 3 bases and J by 1 base; unmatched bases: 9. CDR3 length: 18 amino acids. In germline, CDR1 is SGHAT, CDR2 FQNNGV. The CDR3 sequence: CASSFPLGSGGSYNEQFF. DNA of the CDR3: TGTGCCAGCAGCTTCCCCCTAGGTAGCGGGGGGTCCTACAATGAGCAGTTCTTC.

This clonotype was detected only a few times. An end of the junction does not agree with germline; a read error may underlie this. The chain uses TRBV2 and TRBJ2-5; 7 bases align to TRBD2. In germline, CDR1 is SNHLY, CDR2 FYNNEI. This CDR3 has 15 amino acids. The CDR3 is CASREVLAVQETQYF. DNA for the CDR3: TGTGCCAGCAGAGAAGTCCTAGCGGTGCAAGAGACCCAGTACTTC.

This clonotype was counted only a few times. The V and J genes are TRBV19 and TRBJ1-1; D is unresolved. Germline V gives CDR1 LNHDA, CDR2 SQIVND (reference sequence). The CDR3 consists of 18 residues. V dropped 3 bases and J dropped 2 bases, with 22 bases sitting between them. CDR3 loop: CASSIVDGGIKTNTEAFF. For the CDR3, the DNA is TGTGCCAGTAGTATTGTTGACGGCGGAATCAAAACCAACACTGAAGCTTTCTTT.

In its sample, this clonotype was seen a few times. V is TRBV3-1 and J is TRBJ2-1, with 8 nucleotides matching TRBD1. CDR3 length: 14 amino acids. Germline V gives CDR1 LGHDT, CDR2 YNNKEL (reference sequence). J was trimmed by 5 bases and V by 3 bases; bases with no gene match: 3. Here the CDR3 DNA reads TGTGCCAGCAGCCAGTCGGACAGGGACAATGAGCAGTTCTTC. Encoded protein: CASSQSDRDNEQFF.

The rearrangement uses TRBV7-2 and TRBJ2-3; D unclear. This CDR3 is built from 13 residues. Germline V gene lookup returns CDR1 SGHTA and CDR2 FQGNSA. V was pared by 3 bases and J by 1 base, with 5 bases between. The CDR3: CASSFRRTDTQYF. The CDR3 DNA sequence: TGTGCCAGCAGCTTTCGGCGCACAGATACGCAGTATTTT. The full variable domain, with the rest looked up from reference TRBV7-2 and TRBJ2-3, is GAGVSQSPSNKVTEKGKDVELRCDPISGHTALYWYRQSLGQGLEFLIYFQGNSAPDKSGLPSDRFSAERTGGSVSTLTIQRTQQEDSAVYLCASSFRRTDTQYFGPGTRLTVL.

This clonotype was seen more than once but under ten times. V and J are TRBV20-1 and TRBJ1-5; weak D call: TRBD1 (5 bases). CDR3 length: 18 residues. The V end lost 0 bases, the J end lost 0 bases, and 18 bases lay between the germline ends. Germline CDR1 reads DFQATT; CDR2 reads SNEGSKA (reference sequence). The CDR3 region is CSARDDWAWGYSNQPQHF. As DNA, the CDR3 is TGCAGTGCTAGAGATGACTGGGCTTGGGGGTATAGCAATCAGCCCCAGCATTTT.

This clonotype was observed many times. The chain uses TRBV20-1 and TRBJ2-7; 8 bases are a match to TRBD2. With V trimmed by 3 bases and J by 4 bases, 8 bases remained unmatched. Germline V gene lookup returns CDR1 DFQATT and CDR2 SNEGSKA (reference sequence). CDR3 length: 14 amino acids. Written as DNA, the CDR3 is TGCAGTGCTAGTGGCGGGGGGAGTTGGTACGAGCAGTACTTC. It is translated as CSASGGGSWYEQYF.

This clonotype has only a few counts. This sequence joins TRBV4-2 and TRBJ2-1; D unresolved. The ends were cut back, 3 bases at V and 14 bases at J, with 14 bases in the middle. The CDR3 is 12 amino acids. In germline, CDR1 is LGHNA, CDR2 YNFKEQ. CDR3 sequence: CASSHPDAFKFF. DNA of the CDR3: TGTGCCAGCAGCCACCCGGACGCTTTCAAGTTCTTC.

The V and J genes are TRBV7-9 and TRBJ2-3; TRBD1 might be the D (6 bases). Trimming cost V 7 bases and J 6 bases, with 11 bases left between them. Looked up from germline, CDR1 is SEHNR and CDR2 is FQNEAQ (reference sequence). The CDR3 runs to 12 residues. CDR3 residues: CASTPGDDTQYF. In DNA form, the CDR3 reads TGTGCCAGCACCCCAGGGGATGATACGCAGTATTTT.

This clonotype was detected a few times. The chain recombines TRBV10-3 with TRBJ2-1; tentative D call: TRBD1 (6 bases). The CDR3 has 14 residues. V was clipped by 3 bases and J by 9 bases, with 15 bases between them. Germline V gene lookup returns CDR1 ENHRY and CDR2 SYGVKD. This chain's CDR3 is CAISEYRAQSEQFF. As DNA, the CDR3 is TGTGCCATCAGTGAATACAGGGCCCAGTCTGAGCAGTTCTTC.

Only a few counts were recorded for this clonotype. The V gene is TRBV10-3, the J gene TRBJ1-2; D is perhaps TRBD1 (5 bases). The length of the CDR3 is 11 residues. V was cut by 3 bases and J by 6 bases, with 5 bases left in between. CDR1 and CDR2 (germline): ENHRY, SYGVKD. This CDR3 is CAISDRDGYTF. The CDR3 bases are TGTGCCATCAGTGACAGGGATGGCTACACCTTC.

The V and J genes are TRBV4-2 and TRBJ2-7; no clear D gene. With 1 base removed from V and 5 bases from J, the gap between germline ends came to 12 bases. The germline CDR1 and CDR2 sequences are LGHNA and YNFKEQ. This CDR3 is 14 amino acids long. CDR3 residues: CASSQGVFRNEQYF. The DNA for the CDR3 is TGTGCCAGCAGCCAAGGAGTATTCAGGAACGAGCAGTACTTC.

V usage is TRBV5-1 and J usage is TRBJ2-1; TRBD2 aligns across 9 bases. V gave up 2 bases and J gave up 5 bases; unmatched junction bases: 5. There are 15 residues in the CDR3. Germline V gives CDR1 SGHRS, CDR2 YFSETQ. The CDR3 DNA reads as TGCGCCAGCAGCTTACTAGCGGGCGGGGACAATGAGCAGTTCTTC. Translating gives CASSLLAGGDNEQFF.

This clonotype has more than one count but fewer than ten. This chain links TRBV7-8 with TRBJ2-5; D is undetermined. The CDR3 loop spans 15 amino acids. CDR1 and CDR2 (germline): SGHVS, FQNEAQ. The V end lost 4 bases, the J end lost 4 bases, and 16 bases lay between the germline ends. Here the CDR3 reads CASSSRRRLTETQYF. As DNA, the CDR3 is TGTGCCAGCAGCTCCCGGCGCCGTTTGACAGAGACCCAGTACTTC.

The genes are TRBV2 and TRBJ2-5, with D perhaps matching TRBD2 (5 bases). The germline V gene encodes CDR1 SNHLY and CDR2 FYNNEI. This CDR3 region has 14 residues. Trimming left V 7 bases short and J 2 bases short, with 14 bases between. CDR3 residues: CASNRRGSQETQYF. CDR3 nucleotide sequence: TGTGCCAGCAATCGCCGGGGTTCTCAAGAGACCCAGTACTTC.

The chain combines TRBV5-1 with TRBJ2-5, with D possibly TRBD2 on 5 matching bases. Germline V gene sequence: CDR1 SGHRS, CDR2 YFSETQ. The CDR3 covers 14 residues. V was trimmed by 4 bases and J by 4 bases, leaving 14 bases between them. Written as DNA, the CDR3 is TGCGCCAGCAGCCGAGCGGCTGAGTTAGAGACCCAGTACTTC. Translating it yields CASSRAAELETQYF.

This chain links TRBV7-9 with TRBJ2-6, with D perhaps matching TRBD2 (7 bases). Trimming pared 7 bases from V and 3 bases from J, leaving 19 bases between. Per germline, CDR1 SEHNR and CDR2 FQNEAQ (reference sequence). This CDR3 region has 17 residues. The CDR3 here is CASTPGSGGGGANVLTF. Written as DNA, the CDR3 is TGTGCCAGCACCCCTGGTTCGGGGGGCGGTGGGGCCAACGTCCTGACTTTC.

The chain uses TRBV6-2 or TRBV6-3 and TRBJ2-1; a weak D match, TRBD1 (5 bases). CDR1 is MNHEY, CDR2 SVGEGT, per germline. The V end lost 6 bases, the J end lost 5 bases, and 8 bases lay between the germline ends. CDR3 length: 12 residues. CDR3 bases: TGTGCCAGCAGGGGGCCGAACAATGAGCAGTTCTTC. Residues: CASRGPNNEQFF.

V is TRBV7-9 and J is TRBJ2-3, with no clear D. This CDR3 has 14 amino acids. The V gene's germline CDR1 is SEHNR and CDR2 FQNEAQ (reference sequence). V was shortened by 4 bases and J by 3 bases, with 11 bases between the two germline ends. The CDR3 nucleotides are TGTGCCAGCAGCTCCCCCATAGGGACAGATACGCAGTATTTT. Its translation is CASSSPIGTDTQYF.

The chain uses TRBV18 and TRBJ1-2; a weak D match, TRBD1 (5 bases). CDR3 length: 15 residues. The germline V gene has CDR1 KGHSH and CDR2 LQKENI. The germline V and J ends were trimmed by 3 bases and 4 bases, with 15 bases remaining between them. CDR3 in DNA: TGTGCCAGCTCACCCCCCGGCAGGGATCTCTATGGCTACACCTTC. This translates into CASSPPGRDLYGYTF.

This clonotype was recorded at least ten times. The chain links TRBV5-1 to TRBJ1-1; TRBD1 agrees at 10 bases. The CDR3 has 13 residues. The trim removed 8 bases at V and 1 base at J, leaving 2 bases unmatched. Germline V gene data show CDR1 as SGHRS and CDR2 as YFSETQ. This CDR3 reads CASRTGGNTEAFF. The CDR3 DNA reads TGCGCCAGTAGGACAGGGGGGAACACTGAAGCTTTCTTT.

The rearrangement links TRBV7-9 to TRBJ1-4; 9 bases match TRBD1. The CDR3 has 14 residues. CDR1 SEHNR and CDR2 FQNEAQ come from the germline V gene (reference sequence). V trimming: 3 bases; J trimming: 7 bases; junction bases outside the gene matches: 3. CDR3 sequence (DNA): TGTGCCAGCAGCTTGACAGGGGGAGGTGAAAAACTGTTTTTT. Translation gives CASSLTGGGEKLFF. The variable domain in full, with the rest retrieved from reference TRBV7-9 and TRBJ1-4, is DTGVSQNPRHKITKRGQNVTFRCDPISEHNRLYWYRQTLGQGPEFLTYFQNEAQLEKSRLLSDRFSAERPKGSFSTLEIQRTEQGDSAMYLCASSLTGGGEKLFFGSGTQLSVL.